The next 19 T cell receptor beta chains were all read from a single sample in a study of response to subunit inactivated influenza vaccine. TCRdb fed the RT-PCR reads into MiXCR, producing one record per CDR3 protein. The sample consists of around 190,000 distinct CDR3 sequences, around a tenth of them appearing once. Sample: non-naive T cells sorted from PBMCs, taken on the day of vaccination. These receptors came from a man aged 45-60 years who received an inactivated influenza vaccine.

The chain couples TRBV20-1 to TRBJ2-7; 12 bases are shared with TRBD2. The germline V gene has CDR1 DFQATT and CDR2 SNEGSKA (reference sequence). V gave up 8 bases and J gave up 5 bases; unmatched junction bases: 4. This CDR3 comprises 12 residues. The CDR3 DNA reads as TGCAGTACCCGACTAGCGGGAGACGAGCAGTACTTC. This gives the protein CSTRLAGDEQYF.

This clonotype showed up just a few times. J is TRBJ1-2 and V is TRBV11-3; 7 nucleotides agree with TRBD1. V lost 5 bases to trimming and J lost 4 bases; unmatched junction nucleotides: 4. The CDR3 has 13 residues. The V gene's germline CDR1 is SGHNT and CDR2 YENEEA. CDR3 residues: CASSGDSGYGYTF. The CDR3 nucleotides read TGTGCCAGCAGCGGGGACAGCGGCTATGGCTACACCTTC.

V and J are TRBV4-1 and TRBJ2-1, with 10 bases identical to TRBD2. The J segment lost 7 bases and the V segment lost 3 bases, leaving 12 bases of the junction unmatched. The CDR3 is 17 residues long. The germline gives CDR1 MGHRA, CDR2 YSYEKL. The CDR3 sequence: CASSHPSGRGQRNEQFF. The CDR3 region has the DNA TGCGCCAGCAGCCACCCCAGCGGGAGGGGGCAAAGGAATGAGCAGTTCTTC.

The V gene is TRBV4-2, the J gene TRBJ1-5; D ambiguous. Germline-derived CDR1 and CDR2 are LGHNA and YNFKEQ. The CDR3 totals 14 residues. V was cut by 0 bases and J by 5 bases, with 8 bases left in between. The CDR3 region is CASSQDSPDQPQHF. For the CDR3, the DNA is TGTGCCAGCAGCCAAGATAGTCCGGATCAGCCCCAGCATTTT.

The gene calls are TRBV28 and TRBJ2-5; 7 positions match TRBD2. The V gene's germline CDR1 is MDHEN and CDR2 SYDVKM. The CDR3 sequence is 15 residues long. V shed 5 bases, J shed 4 bases, and the junction held 10 bases outside the gene matches. CDR3 sequence (DNA): TGTGCCAGCAGTCGACTAAGACTAGCCGTAGAGACCCAGTACTTC. This translates into CASSRLRLAVETQYF.

The V gene is TRBV6-1, the J gene TRBJ2-2; 14 nucleotides line up with TRBD2. CDR1 is MNHNS and CDR2 is SASEGT in the germline V gene. The CDR3 loop spans 17 amino acids. The J segment lost 4 bases and the V segment lost 9 bases, leaving 10 bases of the junction unmatched. The CDR3 nucleotides read TGTGCCAGTACGGGACTAGCGGGAGTTTTCGGCACCGGGGAGCTGTTTTTT. This codes for CASTGLAGVFGTGELFF.

V is TRBV6-2 or TRBV6-3 and J is TRBJ2-1, with D perhaps matching TRBD2 (5 bases). Germline V gives CDR1 MNHEY, CDR2 SVGEGT. The CDR3 covers 16 residues. Trimming left V 8 bases short and J 1 base short, with 18 bases between. The CDR3 coding sequence is TGTGCCAGCCATATCGGTCAGCCGGGATCCTACAATGAGCAGTTCTTC. Translating gives CASHIGQPGSYNEQFF.

This clonotype was picked up one time. The J gene is TRBJ2-6, the V gene TRBV19; D call uncertain. The germline gives CDR1 LNHDA, CDR2 SQIVND (reference sequence). V lost 5 bases and J 4 bases, leaving 9 bases between the germline ends. The CDR3 runs 14 residues. CDR3 region: CASSVVTGANVLTF. CDR3 sequence (DNA): TGTGCCAGTAGTGTAGTGACCGGGGCCAACGTCCTGACTTTC.

This clonotype was seen repeatedly, ten times or more. V is TRBV12-3 or TRBV12-4 and J is TRBJ2-1, with 10 bases identical to TRBD2. The CDR3 length is 16 residues. With V trimmed by 6 bases and J by 0 bases, 5 bases remained unmatched. This chain's CDR3 is CASRGLAADSYNEQFF. CDR3 nucleotide sequence: TGTGCCAGCAGAGGACTAGCGGCAGACTCCTACAATGAGCAGTTCTTC.

This rearrangement joins TRBV7-6 to TRBJ2-5; no clear D. This CDR3 is 12 amino acids long. Germline V gives CDR1 SGHVS, CDR2 FNYEAQ. Trimming removed 5 bases at V and 0 bases at J, with 4 bases between. CDR3 nucleotides: TGTGCCAGCAGCCCACACCAAGAGACCCAGTACTTC. As protein: CASSPHQETQYF. Together with reference TRBV7-6 and TRBJ2-5, the CDR3 gives the full variable domain: GAGVSQSPRYKVTKRGQDVALRCDPISGHVSLYWYRQALGQGPEFLTYFNYEAQQDKSGLPNDRFSAERPEGSISTLTIQRTEQRDSAMYRCASSPHQETQYFGPGTRLLVL.

Turning to this clonotype: The junction differs from germline at one of its ends, possibly a read error. The rearrangement joins TRBV5-1 to TRBJ2-5; D possibly corresponds to TRBD2 (5 bases). Germline CDR1 and CDR2: SGHRS and YFSETQ. The CDR3 covers 14 residues. Here the CDR3 DNA reads TGCGCCAGCAGCTTCGGACTTGACCATGAGACCCAGTACTTC. Residues: CASSFGLDHETQYF.

This clonotype occurred a few times. The rearrangement joins TRBV2 to TRBJ2-2, with D unresolved. The CDR3 spans 14 residues. Trimming shortened V by 8 bases and J by 6 bases, and 16 bases separated the two germline ends. CDR1 SNHLY and CDR2 FYNNEI come from the germline V gene. CDR3 sequence reads: CASDTFRQAGELFF. In DNA form, the CDR3 reads TGTGCCAGCGACACTTTCAGGCAGGCCGGGGAGCTGTTTTTT.

This clonotype was recorded a few times. A much larger clone is a single base away; this may be a read error. This chain connects TRBV7-9 to TRBJ2-1; TRBD1 agrees at 7 bases. Unmatched junction bases numbered 8, after V lost 5 bases and J lost 4 bases. This CDR3 contains 15 residues. Germline V gene sequence: CDR1 SEHNR, CDR2 FQNEAQ (reference sequence). The CDR3 sequence is CASSPEGARYNEQFF. CDR3 coding DNA: TGTGCCAGCAGCCCTGAGGGGGCGCGTTACAATGAGCAGTTCTTC.

Remarks on this clonotype: One end of the junction varies from germline; a read error may be responsible. V gene TRBV20-1 combines with J gene TRBJ2-5; TRBD2 matches 10 bases. The germline V gene encodes CDR1 DFQATT and CDR2 SNEGSKA (reference sequence). This CDR3 is 11 amino acids long. The CDR3 spells CSAGTLAGSSF. The CDR3 DNA follows: TGCAGTGCTGGGACACTAGCGGGGAGTAGCTTC.

This clonotype was seen many times. The V gene is TRBV5-1, the J gene TRBJ1-6; 8 bases line up with TRBD1. V was clipped by 3 bases and J by 8 bases; unmatched bases: 4. The CDR3 has 14 amino acids. Germline lookup yields CDR1 SGHRS and CDR2 YFSETQ. The CDR3, as DNA: TGCGCCAGCAGCTCACAGGGGGTCTATTCACCCCTCCACTTT. Translating gives CASSSQGVYSPLHF.

The chain recombines TRBV5-1 with TRBJ2-3; D perhaps matches TRBD2 (8 bases). The CDR3 is 16 amino acids. V lost 1 base and J lost 3, with 15 bases in between. Germline V gene sequence: CDR1 SGHRS, CDR2 YFSETQ. The CDR3 DNA sequence: TGCGCCAGCAGCTTGAGAATAGCGGGACAGACAGATACGCAGTATTTT. Amino acids: CASSLRIAGQTDTQYF.

This clonotype was seen ten or more times. The rearrangement links TRBV7-2 to TRBJ2-1, with TRBD2 matching over 13 bases. The trim removed 5 bases at V and 7 bases at J, leaving 5 bases unmatched. This CDR3 has 15 amino acids. Germline CDR1 reads SGHTA; CDR2 reads FQGNSA. The CDR3 reads CASSPTSGGGNEQFF. CDR3 sequence (DNA): TGTGCCAGCAGCCCTACTAGCGGGGGGGGGAATGAGCAGTTCTTC.

The V and J genes are TRBV5-1 and TRBJ2-7; D perhaps matches TRBD2 (5 bases). V lost 0 bases and J lost 6, with 13 bases in between. The CDR3 runs 14 residues. Germline lookup yields CDR1 SGHRS and CDR2 YFSETQ. The chain's CDR3 is CASSLDVTGSEQYF. CDR3 sequence (DNA): TGCGCCAGCAGCTTGGATGTGACGGGAAGCGAGCAGTACTTC.

There are many counts of this clonotype. The rearrangement joins TRBV10-3 to TRBJ2-7; 7 bases map to TRBD1. Germline lookup yields CDR1 ENHRY and CDR2 SYGVKD. The CDR3 totals 14 residues. The ends lost 6 bases at V and 3 bases at J; junction bases unmatched: 8. The CDR3 region has the DNA TGTGCCATCAGCCCGGGACAGAACTTCTACGAGCAGTACTTC. This gives the protein CAISPGQNFYEQYF.